This paragraph covers one T cell receptor (beta chain) sequence. This clonotype was counted many times. The antigen it binds to is not known. The sample holds no much larger clone one base away, and base qualities are not on file. V is reduced by 4 bases and J by 2 bases, leaving a spacing of 9 bases between them. The CDR3 measures 14 amino acids from cysteine to phenylalanine. Just the 42-base CDR3 DNA is kept, in frame starting at base 1. Reading the germline V gene (reference sequence) gives CDR1 LGHDT and CDR2 YNNKEL. This sample is drawn from a study of identical twins (dated by TCRdb to 2016 to 2017). Concerning the study at large: The study deep-sequenced TCR alpha and beta repertoires from monozygotic twins, unrelated adults of various ages and cord blood to test whether fetal clonotypes persist. To rule out contamination, the twin experiments were replicated at different times with different library preparation protocols.

All donors were healthy Caucasians. Three pairs of female monozygotic twins, all aged about 18 to 30 years, made up the twin cohort. Peripheral blood mononuclear cells were used as the source from which RNA for TCR libraries was isolated. Broad study findings and their caveats: Invariant T cells such as MAIT and iNKT could partly confound zero-insertion analyses, although diverse VJ usage argued against such confounding for most clonotypes. Fewer insertions were carried by abundant cord blood beta clonotypes, a similar but weaker trend appeared in young adult naive repertoires, and no such trend appeared in memory repertoires. Recombination models systematically underestimated out-of-frame TCR alpha sharing in monozygotic twins but agreed with sharing between unrelated individuals. Because the same donors could not be followed over many years, conclusions were based on cross-sectional statistical analysis. Compared with coincidental sharing between unrelated individuals, an excess of low generation-probability sequences was observed among out-of-frame TCR alpha sequences shared between twins. Excess twin sharing in beta out-of-frame sequences was weaker because fewer shared sequences lowered the signal-to-noise ratio.

Receptor amplification or capture employed 5' RACE. Sequencing used an Illumina HiSeq 2000. Template switching introduced a universal primer binding site; the final cDNA contained a unique molecular identifier, enabling accurate counting of TCR cDNA molecules. Specific primers in the conserved constant-segment region were used to synthesize first-strand cDNA for the TCR alpha and beta chains. To control for contamination, each cDNA library was double barcoded with a SMART-Mk sample barcode plus Illumina barcodes. TruSeq adapter sequences along with Illumina sample barcodes were introduced in two successive PCR steps. Sequencing of the TCR alpha and beta cDNA libraries was done on the Illumina HiSeq platform using custom primers. The original pipeline was this. Unique molecular identifiers were extracted from raw reads with MiGEC, and CDR3 positions were determined with MiXCR. Recombination models were inferred per individual with the repgenHMM and IGoR tools using an EM algorithm. Shared clonotypes were analyzed with the tcR package in R, and sharing was normalized by the product of cloneset sizes. To study raw recombination without the effects of thymic and clonal selection, out-of-frame nonproductive sequences were analyzed. TCRdb took the public reads, trimmed them with fastp at Q25, ran MiXCR for clone calling and kept in-frame beta chains. Each CDR3 protein appears once, grouped with its most common genes and DNA. These V and J calls rely on TCRdb rather than the paper's analysis. In this sample the table shows nearly 650,000 distinct CDR3 sequences, around 7.4% of which occur a single time. The ten largest clones represent less than 2% of the sample.

These data also featured in a second study, about yellow fever vaccine responses in identical twins. The second paper states: According to the authors, the vaccine-induced T cell response in identical twins seemed to be partly convergent and partly specific to each individual. In identical twins, the study followed T cell clones that responded to the vaccine with precision.

Recombination joined TRBV3-1 with TRBJ2-1; the D gene is not confidently resolved. This clonotype originated in a woman younger than 30 in good health. Material for sequencing was PBMCs. The encoded CDR3 is CASSLSEPYNEQFF. The DNA sequence is given as TGTGCCAGCAGCCTGTCTGAACCCTACAATGAGCAGTTCTTC.